This record looks at one T cell receptor beta chain sequence and its context. The sample comes from a study of cytomegalovirus exposure and HLA in healthy donors. The PCR employed 60 Vbeta primers together with 13 Jbeta primers. The repertoire was sequenced with immunoSEQ multiplex PCR; TCRdb's copy has only in-frame clones and lacks some. The data hold just over 150,000 clones, with around 80% observed a single time. Germline V gene data show CDR1 as MNHEY and CDR2 as SMNVEV (reference sequence). This CDR3 contains 15 residues. After removal of 0 bases from V and 8 bases from J, the junction contained 4 bases not matched to a gene.

This receptor was obtained from a male donor in good health and CMV-seropositive. Source material: PBMCs. This sequence joins TRBV27 and TRBJ1-2, with 12 positions matching TRBD1. The CDR3 nucleotides read TGTGCCAGCAGTTTATCCCGGGACAGGGGGCGCGGCTACACCTTC. As protein: CASSLSRDRGRGYTF.